The source of this T cell receptor beta chain is a study of technical replicates of blood from a few donors. Only in-frame clones appear in the TCRdb table, and some are missing; sequencing was by immunoSEQ multiplex PCR. This table has 55,000 to 75,000 clones, over 85% appearing once. Sequenced sample: T cells isolated from PBMCs. This receptor was identified in a human donor in good health.

CDR3 amino acids: CASSPGLAGGNEQFF. DNA for the CDR3: TGTGCCAGCAGCCCCGGACTAGCGGGAGGAAATGAGCAGTTCTTC. This rearrangement joins TRBV9 to TRBJ2-1, with 14 bases fitting TRBD2. The junction had 4 bases not matched to a gene; V was cut back by 4 bases and J by 7 bases. This CDR3 contains 15 residues. Germline V gene data show CDR1 as SGDLS and CDR2 as YYNGEE.